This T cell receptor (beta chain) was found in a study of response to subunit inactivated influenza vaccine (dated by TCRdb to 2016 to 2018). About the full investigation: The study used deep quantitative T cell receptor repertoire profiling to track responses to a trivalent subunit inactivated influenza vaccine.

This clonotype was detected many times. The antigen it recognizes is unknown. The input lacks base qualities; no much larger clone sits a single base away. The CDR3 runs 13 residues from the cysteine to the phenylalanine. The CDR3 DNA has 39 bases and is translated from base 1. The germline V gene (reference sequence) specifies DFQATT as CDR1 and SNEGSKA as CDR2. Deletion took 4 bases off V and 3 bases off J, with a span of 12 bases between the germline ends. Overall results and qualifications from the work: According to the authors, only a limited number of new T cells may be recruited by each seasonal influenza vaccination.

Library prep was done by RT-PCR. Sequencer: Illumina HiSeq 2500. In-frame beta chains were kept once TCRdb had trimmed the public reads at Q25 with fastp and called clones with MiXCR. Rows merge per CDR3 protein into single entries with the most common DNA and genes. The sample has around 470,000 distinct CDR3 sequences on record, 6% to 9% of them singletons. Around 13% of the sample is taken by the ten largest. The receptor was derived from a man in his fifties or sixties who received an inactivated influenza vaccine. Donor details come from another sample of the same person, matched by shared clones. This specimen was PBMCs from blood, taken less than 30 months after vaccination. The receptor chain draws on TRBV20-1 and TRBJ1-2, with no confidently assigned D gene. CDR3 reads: CSAKPTVDYGYTF. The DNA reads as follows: TGCAGTGCTAAACCGACCGTCGACTATGGCTACACCTTC.